Below, 15 T cell receptor beta chains from the same sample are listed, as sequenced in a study of blood T cell repertoires in COVID-19 (dated by TCRdb to the early 2020s). Library method: the immunoSEQ multiplex PCR assay. This immuneACCESS table, as held by TCRdb, lists in-frame sequences with V and J called but not all clones. Of the missing ones, under half trace to an unresolved V gene in checked studies; the others have no known cause. The sample records about 100,000 clones, about 85% of which are singletons. The ten top clones hold around 13% of the sample. The source material was peripheral blood. These receptors were collected from a human donor in a cohort sampled during active COVID-19.

The CDR3: CASRWTGETAFF. The CDR3, as DNA: TGTGCCAGCAGATGGACAGGGGAAACAGCTTTCTTT. V is TRBV2 and J is TRBJ1-1; 9 bases agree with TRBD1. Germline CDR1 and CDR2: SNHLY and FYNNEI. The CDR3 runs 12 residues. V lost 6 bases, J lost 10 bases, and 6 bases stayed unmatched.

The chain combines TRBV18 with TRBJ2-5; TRBD1 might be the D (5 bases). With 0 bases removed from V and 2 bases from J, the gap between germline ends came to 10 bases. This CDR3 is 15 amino acids long. Germline V gene sequence: CDR1 KGHSH, CDR2 LQKENI. The CDR3 DNA reads TGTGCCAGCTCACCACCGATGGGGCAGCAAGAGACCCAGTACTTC. Translated, it gives CASSPPMGQQETQYF.

This clone was counted once. The J gene is TRBJ2-1, the V gene TRBV19, with D perhaps TRBD1 (6 bases). Between the trimmed V and J ends, which lost 1 base and 12 bases, there was a span of 22 bases. From germline, CDR1 is LNHDA and CDR2 SQIVND (reference sequence). This CDR3 spans 16 amino acids. The CDR3 is CASSIVVGTSSDAQFF. The CDR3 DNA reads TGTGCCAGTAGTATAGTAGTGGGGACATCCTCAGATGCGCAGTTCTTC.

This chain links TRBV5-5 with TRBJ1-2; D call uncertain. Germline V gives CDR1 SGHKS, CDR2 YYEKEE (reference sequence). The CDR3 runs 13 residues. Trimming pared 4 bases from V and 7 bases from J, leaving 14 bases between. The CDR3 reads CASSPTDLSGYTF. The CDR3 DNA reads as TGTGCCAGCAGCCCAACCGACTTGTCTGGCTACACCTTC.

V is TRBV6-5 and J is TRBJ2-7; D is uncertain. Germline lookup yields CDR1 MNHEY and CDR2 SVGAGI. V dropped 7 bases and J dropped 0 bases, with 16 bases sitting between them. The CDR3 runs to 15 residues. The CDR3 is CASTLSGLGSYEQYF. Written as DNA, the CDR3 is TGTGCCAGCACCCTATCGGGTCTCGGCTCCTACGAGCAGTACTTC.

Notes on this clone: At one boundary the junction diverges from the germline segment, which might be a read error. The V call is TRBV18, the J call TRBJ1-4; 7 positions agree with TRBD1. The germline gives CDR1 KGHSH, CDR2 LQKENI. The CDR3 runs 15 residues. The CDR3 coding sequence is TGTGCCAGCTCCCCACAACAGGGGATGAATGAAAAACTGTTTTTT. It translates to CASSPQQGMNEKLFF.

The CDR3, as DNA: TGCGCCAGCAGCTTGGGGCCTTCTGAAGCTTTCTTT. Translating gives CASSLGPSEAFF. V is TRBV5-1 and J is TRBJ1-1; D uncertain. The germline gives CDR1 SGHRS, CDR2 YFSETQ. The CDR3 contains 12 residues. V was cut by 0 bases and J by 6 bases, with 6 bases left in between. The whole variable domain, filled in from reference TRBV5-1 and TRBJ1-1, reads KAGVTQTPRYLIKTRGQQVTLSCSPISGHRSVSWYQQTPGQGLQFLFEYFSETQRNKGNFPGRFSGRQFSNSRSEMNVSTLELGDSALYLCASSLGPSEAFFGQGTRLTVV.

Only one count was recorded for this clone. The chain links TRBV6-5 to TRBJ2-3, with 8 bases that match TRBD2. V shed 3 bases and J 6 bases; nucleotides not matched to a gene: 8. Germline V CDR1 and CDR2: MNHEY, SVGAGI. This CDR3 has 15 residues. The CDR3 loop is CASSYSGLAQDTQYF. CDR3 DNA sequence: TGTGCCAGCAGTTATAGCGGACTAGCCCAGGATACGCAGTATTTT.

The V call is TRBV6-5, the J call TRBJ1-1; TRBD1 matches at 9 bases. The V and J ends lost 6 bases and 5 bases, in that order; junction bases with no gene match: 10. This CDR3 region has 15 residues. Germline V gene sequence: CDR1 MNHEY, CDR2 SVGAGI. CDR3 sequence (DNA): TGTGCCAGCAGACGGGGGACAGGGATCGGGACTGAAGCTTTCTTT. Protein sequence: CASRRGTGIGTEAFF.

The rearrangement uses TRBV10-3 and TRBJ2-6; the D gene is possibly TRBD1 (6 bases). This CDR3 has 13 residues. CDR1 and CDR2 (germline): ENHRY, SYGVKD. Trimming shortened V by 4 bases and J by 15 bases, and 16 bases separated the two germline ends. The CDR3 protein is CAISGDGRGDLTF. The CDR3, as DNA: TGTGCCATCAGTGGCGATGGCAGGGGCGACCTGACTTTC.

This clone has only a few counts. V and J are TRBV9 and TRBJ1-2; a weak D match, TRBD1 (6 bases). Trimming removed 4 bases at V and 3 bases at J, with 16 bases between. The length of the CDR3 is 15 residues. The germline V gene has CDR1 SGDLS and CDR2 YYNGEE. The CDR3: CASSTPYKGDYGYTF. DNA for the CDR3: TGTGCCAGCAGCACCCCTTATAAGGGGGACTATGGCTACACCTTC.

The chain uses TRBV5-5 and TRBJ2-5; D not resolved. V lost 5 bases, J lost 5 bases, and 13 bases lay in between. There are 13 residues in the CDR3. Germline V gene sequence: CDR1 SGHKS, CDR2 YYEKEE (reference sequence). CDR3 amino acids: CASSSTVWETQYF. The CDR3 DNA reads as TGTGCCAGCAGTTCTACGGTTTGGGAGACCCAGTACTTC.

The chain joins TRBV6-5 to TRBJ2-1, with TRBD2 matching 7 bases. Unmatched junction bases numbered 8, after V lost 6 bases and J lost 12 bases. Looked up from germline, CDR1 is MNHEY and CDR2 is SVGAGI. CDR3 length equals 12 residues. CDR3 in amino acids: CASRSPREGQFF. The CDR3 nucleotides are TGTGCCAGCAGATCCCCGAGGGAGGGGCAGTTCTTC.

This clone showed up just once. The chain links TRBV19 to TRBJ2-7; 8 nucleotides agree with TRBD2. V shed 3 bases and J 4 bases; nucleotides not matched to a gene: 8. The length of the CDR3 is 15 residues. Germline CDR1 and CDR2: LNHDA and SQIVND (reference sequence). CDR3 bases: TGTGCCAGTAGTATTGACCCCCGCGGGGGGTACGAGCAGTACTTC. Amino acid sequence: CASSIDPRGGYEQYF.

The chain is built from TRBV10-3 and TRBJ2-2; possibly TRBD2 for D (6 bases). The V gene lost 4 bases and the J gene lost 5 bases, with 11 bases spanning the gap. The germline gives CDR1 ENHRY, CDR2 SYGVKD. This CDR3 contains 14 residues. In DNA, the CDR3 is TGTGCCATCAGTGGAGGCGGGGTAACCGGGGAGCTGTTTTTT. Translated: CAISGGGVTGELFF.